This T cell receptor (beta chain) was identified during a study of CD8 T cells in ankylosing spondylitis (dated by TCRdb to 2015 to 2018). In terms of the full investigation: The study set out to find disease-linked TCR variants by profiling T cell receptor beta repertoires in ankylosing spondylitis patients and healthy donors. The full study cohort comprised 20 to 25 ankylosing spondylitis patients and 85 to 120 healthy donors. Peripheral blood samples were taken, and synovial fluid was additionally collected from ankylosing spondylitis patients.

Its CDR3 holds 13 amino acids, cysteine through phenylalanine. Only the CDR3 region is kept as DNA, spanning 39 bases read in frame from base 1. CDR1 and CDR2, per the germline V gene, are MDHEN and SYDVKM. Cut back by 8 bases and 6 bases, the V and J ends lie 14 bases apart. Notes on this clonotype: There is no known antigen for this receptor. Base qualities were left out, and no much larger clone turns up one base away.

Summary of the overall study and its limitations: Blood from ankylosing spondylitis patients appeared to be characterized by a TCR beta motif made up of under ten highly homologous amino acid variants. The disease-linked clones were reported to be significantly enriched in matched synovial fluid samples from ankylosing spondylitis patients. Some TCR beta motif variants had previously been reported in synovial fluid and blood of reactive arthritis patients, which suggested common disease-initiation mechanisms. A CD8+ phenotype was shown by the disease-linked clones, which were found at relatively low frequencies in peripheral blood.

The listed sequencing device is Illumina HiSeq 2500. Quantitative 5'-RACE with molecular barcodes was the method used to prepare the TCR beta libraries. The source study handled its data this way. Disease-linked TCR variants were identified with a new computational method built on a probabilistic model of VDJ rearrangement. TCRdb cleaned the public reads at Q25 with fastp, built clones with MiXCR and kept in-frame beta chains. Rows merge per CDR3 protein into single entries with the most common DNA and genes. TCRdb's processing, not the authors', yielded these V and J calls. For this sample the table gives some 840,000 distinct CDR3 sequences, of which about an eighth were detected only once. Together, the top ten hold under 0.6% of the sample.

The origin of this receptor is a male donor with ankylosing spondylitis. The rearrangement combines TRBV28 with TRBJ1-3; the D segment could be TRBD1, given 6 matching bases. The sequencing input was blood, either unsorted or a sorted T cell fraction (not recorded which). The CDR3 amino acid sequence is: CASLQGRENTIYF. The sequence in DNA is TGTGCCAGCCTACAGGGACGGGAAAACACCATATATTTT.